The T cell receptor beta chain described here comes from a study of cytomegalovirus exposure and HLA in healthy donors (TCRdb year 2017). Some background on the complete study: In an earlier analysis of under 600 of the donors, roughly 300 Gb of sequence data and 100 million or so unique TCR beta sequences from 150 million to 200 million T cells were reported. The later analysis used no new phenotypic data to find candidate immune exposures, relying instead on TCR beta sequences and their occurrence across donors. Every discovery cohort repertoire had been produced on one sequencing platform. A few DR-DQ haplotypes were treated as single units for association and clustering because of strong linkage in the cohort. The number of donors typed differed by locus, with about 620-630 for A, B, C, DRB1 and DQB1, roughly 520 for DQA1, about 610 for DPA1, and around 460 for DPB1. To predict cytomegalovirus infection status, the study brought together high-throughput TCR immunosequencing, statistical association of individual TCRs with disease status, and machine learning. Roughly 300 gigabases of sequencing data and around 80 million unique TCR sequences made up an early release that covered roughly 670 HLA-typed donors. The genetic ancestry cluster associated with self-reported Caucasian donors included about 81% of the 300 to 400 genotyped donors. HLA typing included class I and class II loci at four-digit resolution. To study patterns of TCR occurrence, a later analysis re-analyzed previously published TCR beta repertoires from 666 donors and added high-resolution HLA genotyping. Using immunosequencing, the study profiled T cell repertoires from some 670 subjects and related those repertoires to cytomegalovirus serostatus. Donor age, sex, ethnicity and CMV serostatus were compiled together with the repertoire data. Genome-wide SNP genotypes for about 65% of the 666 donors were used in a later genetic analysis, which treated that subset as a discovery cohort. Across around 400 genotyped donors of the cohort, an average of roughly 250,000 unique TCR beta nucleotide sequences per donor were sequenced, and roughly a sixth of those sequences were non-productive. The study aimed to test whether cataloging public T cell receptors could reveal signatures of past pathogen exposure. In an earlier analysis of about 590 of the donors, high-throughput TCR beta sequencing was used to judge whether each TCR beta V gene segment behaved as functional or pseudogenic. Along with the approximately 670-subject first cohort, a separate validation cohort of over 90 different subjects was used. Study-wide conclusions, independent of this receptor: Because HLA typing was unavailable for some donors at each locus, only the typed subset was used in association tests. An association between a missense DCLRE1C variant and V-gene and J-gene trimming of TCR beta chains was found in a later genetic analysis and replicated in an independent cohort. A further reported finding was that TCR beta sequences accurately predicted the HLA-A and HLA-B alleles for most subjects in the first cohort. Most TCR sequences were seen in very few donors, while some public TCRs were found in many individuals. Compared with equally common non-associated chains, HLA-associated TCR beta chains in a later analysis were more clonally expanded and had lower generation probabilities. In vitro tests confirmed that a few of the cytomegalovirus-associated TCR beta chains recognize cytomegalovirus antigens. In a later analysis, several top co-occurrence clusters were reported to appear linked to parvovirus B19, influenza, CMV and Epstein-Barr virus. In a later genetic analysis, fewer N-insertions in productive TCRs were reported among donors in an Asian-associated ancestry cluster than the approximately 710-donor mean. Because the 87-base-pair reads could not distinguish some IMGT-functional V segments, including TRBV6-2 and TRBV6-3, those segments were excluded. The classifier was reported to diagnose cytomegalovirus status with high specificity and sensitivity in both the original cohort and the validation cohort. A cluster of highly shared sequence variants was judged likely to be a technical artifact of the sequencing pipeline. It was suggested by the authors that the approach could potentially be generalized to other disease states and immunological phenotypes. For the cohort, immune exposure information was limited to CMV serostatus. Because counts were too low, about 17 rarely observed V segments, including chromosome 9 orphons, were excluded from the earlier analysis of about 500 of the donors. A total of fewer than 200 TCR beta chains were listed by the study as associated with cytomegalovirus. Linkage disequilibrium might explain the correlated functional status among segregating V segments, but an unknown experimental factor could not be excluded. The cohort was sequenced for TCR beta chains only, and without alpha or paired-chain data the features that could be detected were limited. Specific HLA alleles were associated with 15,000 to 20,000 TCR beta sequences at a false discovery rate of 0.05 in a later analysis. Presence/absence analyses assumed roughly uniform sequencing depth across donors, an assumption that may not hold. According to a later analysis, TCR association rates differed among HLA loci, with DRB1 alleles showing the most associated TCRs and HLA-C alleles showing the fewest. According to a later analysis, most CMV-associated TCR beta chains appeared to be HLA-restricted, and the HLA associations seemed to be driven largely by CMV exposure. Broadly in line with IMGT annotations, most TCR beta V segments showed up in productive rearrangements about 87% or about 30% of the time in an earlier analysis of a few hundred of the donors. Assigning TCR associations to individual alleles was difficult when HLA alleles, especially DR and DQ, strongly co-occurred.

The library was produced with the immunoSEQ multiplex PCR assay. For the multiplex PCR, a mixture combining 60 forward primers for TCR Vbeta segments and 13 reverse primers for TCR Jbeta segments was used. A multiplex PCR assay on genomic DNA amplified the CDR3 region of rearranged TCR beta genes. On the Illumina HiSeq System, the amplified TCR beta libraries were sequenced as 87-base-pair reads. On the authors' methods: A later analysis counted about 80 million unique TCR beta chains across the 690 or so repertoires, and 10 million to 11 million of these chains were shared by at least two donors. A nearest-neighbor algorithm error-corrected the raw reads and collapsed the reads into unique sequences, merging closely related sequences to remove PCR and sequencing errors. CDR3 sequences were aligned to IMGT reference sequences to assign V, D and J gene segments. Each retained sequence needed at least a six-nucleotide match to both a V gene segment and a J gene segment. Rearrangements were classified as productive when the CDR3 lacked stop codons and remained in frame with V and J, and all other rearrangements were classified as non-productive. CDR3 was defined according to IMGT convention as the region running from the second conserved V-encoded cysteine to the conserved J-encoded phenylalanine. The earlier analysis of about 570 of the donors excluded any sequence lacking an unambiguous match to a single V gene segment. An earlier analysis of a few hundred of the donors called V segments functional above 56.7% productive rearrangements and segregating when the between-donor standard deviation exceeded 5%. A statistical classification framework was built to diagnose cytomegalovirus status from the catalog of TCR beta chain sequences. V and J gene assignment, in a later analysis, came from comparing TCR nucleotide sequences with IMGT/GENE-DB human TR gene sequences. In a later analysis, CDR3 sequences and most-parsimonious VDJ recombination scenarios were assigned using the TCRdist pipeline. In a later analysis, every TCR beta chain was defined by the combination of its CDR3 amino acid sequence and its V-gene family, and reads without a unique V-gene family were dropped. To address suspected cross-contamination and a sequencing artifact, a later analysis removed around 600 highly shared, low-generation-probability nucleotide sequences. In a later analysis, a clonal expansion index was calculated for each public chain from normalized within-repertoire ranks of inferred template counts. In a later analysis, generation probabilities were computed with a VDJ recombination model fitted to out-of-frame rearrangements, and the resulting probabilities were checked against IGoR. Hypergeometric tests were used in a later analysis to score TCR-TCR, TCR-HLA and TCR-CMV co-occurrence, with a repertoire-size bias correction applied to the TCR pairs. A later analysis estimated false discovery rates by permuting HLA or CMV assignments 20 times. In a later analysis, co-occurring TCRs were grouped using DBSCAN, with TCRdist sequence similarity added in when clustering inside HLA-allele-positive subsets. Repertoires with fewer than 30,000 or more than 120,000 public chains were left out of co-occurrence clustering, as were five repertoires with anomalous nucleotide sharing. This immuneACCESS table, as held by TCRdb, lists in-frame sequences with V and J called but not all clones. Of the missing ones, under half trace to an unresolved V gene in checked studies; the others have no known cause. For V, J and clone size, that table is used; D and trimming come from the DNA. Counted in this sample were 100,000 to 150,000 clones; less than 90% of them appeared once. The ten largest account for more than 0.2% of the sample.

This clone was found once. There is no known antigen for this receptor. No base quality values were provided; no much bigger clone lies one nucleotide off. The cohort comprised more than 550 healthy bone marrow donors. At the time of sampling, every cohort member was nominally healthy, though immune exposures that went unrecorded were likely present. The donor was CMV seronegative and was included in the group of 352 seronegative cohort members. Every donor gave a peripheral blood sample, and the peripheral blood mononuclear cells from that sample were used for TCR beta sequencing. The Qiagen DNeasy Blood Extraction Kit was used to extract genomic DNA from the blood cell samples. The CDR3 runs 16 amino acids, cysteine and phenylalanine included. Here the CDR3 DNA is all that survives: 48 bases in frame from base 1. Unmatched junction bases come to 3, with V trimmed by 3 bases and J by 0 bases. The CDR1 and CDR2 encoded by the germline V gene are SGHRS and YFSETQ.

The clonotype originates from a man aged 50-60 years in good health and CMV-seronegative. The chain couples TRBV5-1 to TRBJ2-2; 9 central bases correspond to TRBD1. Source material: PBMCs. In nucleotide form, the sequence is TGCGCCAGCAGCTGGGGACAGGGATCGAACACCGGGGAGCTGTTTTTT. Its coded protein is CASSWGQGSNTGELFF.